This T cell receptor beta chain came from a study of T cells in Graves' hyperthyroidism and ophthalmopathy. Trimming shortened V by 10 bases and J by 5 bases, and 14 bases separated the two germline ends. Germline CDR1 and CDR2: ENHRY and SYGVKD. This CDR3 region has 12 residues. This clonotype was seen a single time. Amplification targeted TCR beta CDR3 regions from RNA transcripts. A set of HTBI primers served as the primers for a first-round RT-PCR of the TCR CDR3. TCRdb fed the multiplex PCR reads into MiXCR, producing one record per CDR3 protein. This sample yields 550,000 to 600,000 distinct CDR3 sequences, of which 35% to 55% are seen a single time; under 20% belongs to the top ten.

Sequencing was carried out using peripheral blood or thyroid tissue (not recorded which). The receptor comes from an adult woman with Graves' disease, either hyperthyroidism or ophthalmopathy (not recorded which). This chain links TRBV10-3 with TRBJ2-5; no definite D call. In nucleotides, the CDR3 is TGTGCCACCATGGGGATGATGGAGACCCAGTACTTC. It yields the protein CATMGMMETQYF.